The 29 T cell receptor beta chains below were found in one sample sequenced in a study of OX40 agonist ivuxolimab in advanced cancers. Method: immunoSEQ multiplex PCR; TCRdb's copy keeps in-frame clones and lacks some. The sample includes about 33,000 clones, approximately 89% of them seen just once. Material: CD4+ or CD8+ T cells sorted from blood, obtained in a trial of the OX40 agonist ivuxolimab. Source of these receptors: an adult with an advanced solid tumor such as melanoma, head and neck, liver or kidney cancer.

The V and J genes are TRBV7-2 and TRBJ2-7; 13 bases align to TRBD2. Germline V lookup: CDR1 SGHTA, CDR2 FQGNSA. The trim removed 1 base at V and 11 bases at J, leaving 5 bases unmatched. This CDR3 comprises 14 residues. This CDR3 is CASSLELAGGREYF. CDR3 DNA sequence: TGTGCCAGCAGCTTAGAACTAGCGGGGGGGAGGGAGTACTTC.

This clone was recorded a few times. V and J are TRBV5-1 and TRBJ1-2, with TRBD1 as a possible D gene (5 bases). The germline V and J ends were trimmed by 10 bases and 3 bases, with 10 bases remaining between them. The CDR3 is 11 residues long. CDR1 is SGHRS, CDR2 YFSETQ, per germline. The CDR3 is CAVTEDYGYTF. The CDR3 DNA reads TGCGCCGTGACAGAAGACTATGGCTACACCTTC. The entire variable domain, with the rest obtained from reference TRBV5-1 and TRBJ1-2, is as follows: KAGVTQTPRYLIKTRGQQVTLSCSPISGHRSVSWYQQTPGQGLQFLFEYFSETQRNKGNFPGRFSGRQFSNSRSEMNVSTLELGDSALYLCAVTEDYGYTFGSGTRLTVV.

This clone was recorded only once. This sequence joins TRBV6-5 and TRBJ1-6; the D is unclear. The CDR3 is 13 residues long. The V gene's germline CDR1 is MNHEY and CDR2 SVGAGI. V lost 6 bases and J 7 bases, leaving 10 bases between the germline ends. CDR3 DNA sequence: TGTGCCAGCAGCCGAGGAGGGAATTCACCCCTCCACTTT. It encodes CASSRGGNSPLHF.

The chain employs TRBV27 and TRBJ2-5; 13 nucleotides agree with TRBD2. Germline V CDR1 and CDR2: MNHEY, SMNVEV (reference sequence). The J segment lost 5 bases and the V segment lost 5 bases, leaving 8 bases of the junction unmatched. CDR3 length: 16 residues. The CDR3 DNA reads TGTGCCAGCAGTCCCCGGACTAGCGGGAGTGCGGAGACCCAGTACTTC. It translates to CASSPRTSGSAETQYF.

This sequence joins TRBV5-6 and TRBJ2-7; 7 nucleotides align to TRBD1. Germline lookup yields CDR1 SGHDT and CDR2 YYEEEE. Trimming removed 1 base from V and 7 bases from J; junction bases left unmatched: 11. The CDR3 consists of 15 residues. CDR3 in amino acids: CASSLLGRGMEEQYF. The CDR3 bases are TGTGCCAGCAGCTTGCTAGGCAGGGGGATGGAAGAGCAGTACTTC.

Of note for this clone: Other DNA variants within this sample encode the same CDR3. In DNA form, the CDR3 reads TGCGCCAGCAGCCAAGGGGGGGGGAGGGGACGGGGCTCCTACGAGCAGTACTTC. This gives the protein CASSQGGGRGRGSYEQYF. V gene TRBV4-1 combines with J gene TRBJ2-7, with TRBD2 matching over 7 bases. Germline V gene sequence: CDR1 MGHRA, CDR2 YSYEKL. V was clipped by 1 base and J by 0 bases; unmatched bases: 12. The CDR3 has 18 residues.

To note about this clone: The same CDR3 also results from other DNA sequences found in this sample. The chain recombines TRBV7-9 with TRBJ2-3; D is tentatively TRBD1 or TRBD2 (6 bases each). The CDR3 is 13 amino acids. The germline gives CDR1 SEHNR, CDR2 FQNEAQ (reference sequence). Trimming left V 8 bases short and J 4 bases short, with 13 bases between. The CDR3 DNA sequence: TGTGCCAGCTCCTCTCGGGGGCCAGATACGCAGTATTTT. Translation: CASSSRGPDTQYF.

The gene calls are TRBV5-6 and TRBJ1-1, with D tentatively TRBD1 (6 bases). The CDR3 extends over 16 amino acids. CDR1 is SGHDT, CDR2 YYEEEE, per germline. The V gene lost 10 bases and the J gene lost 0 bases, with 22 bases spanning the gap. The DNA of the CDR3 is TGTGCCTCAACTAACAGGGTGCTGATAATGAACACTGAAGCTTTCTTT. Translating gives CASTNRVLIMNTEAFF.

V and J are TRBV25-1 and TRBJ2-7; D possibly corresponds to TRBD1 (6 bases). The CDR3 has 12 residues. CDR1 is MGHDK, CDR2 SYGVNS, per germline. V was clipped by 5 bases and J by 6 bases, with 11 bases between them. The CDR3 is CASSYLGGEQYF. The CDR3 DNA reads TGTGCCAGCAGTTACCTAGGGGGCGAGCAGTACTTC.

CDR3 loop: CASSVEAGLSTDTQYF. The CDR3 DNA is TGTGCCAGCAGCGTAGAGGCGGGGTTAAGCACAGATACGCAGTATTTT. The rearrangement links TRBV9 to TRBJ2-3, with D possibly TRBD2 on 6 matching bases. This CDR3 is 16 amino acids long. Trimming removed 0 bases from V and 0 bases from J, with 11 bases in between. The germline V gene has CDR1 SGDLS and CDR2 YYNGEE.

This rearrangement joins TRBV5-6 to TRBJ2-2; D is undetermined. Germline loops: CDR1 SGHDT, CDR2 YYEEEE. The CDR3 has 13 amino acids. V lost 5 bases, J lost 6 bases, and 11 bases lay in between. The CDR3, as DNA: TGTGCCAGCAGTTCGACTTCACCCGGGGAGCTGTTTTTT. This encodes CASSSTSPGELFF.

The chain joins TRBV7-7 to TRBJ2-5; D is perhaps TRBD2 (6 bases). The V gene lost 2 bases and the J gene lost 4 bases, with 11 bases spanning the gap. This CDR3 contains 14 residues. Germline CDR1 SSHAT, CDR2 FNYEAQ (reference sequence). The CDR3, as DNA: TGTGCCAGCAGCTTAAAGGGCGGGACAGAGACCCAGTACTTC. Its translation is CASSLKGGTETQYF.

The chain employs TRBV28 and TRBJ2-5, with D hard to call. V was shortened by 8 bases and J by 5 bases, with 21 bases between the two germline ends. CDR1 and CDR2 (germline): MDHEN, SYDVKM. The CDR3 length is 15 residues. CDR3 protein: CASGSVARGSETQYF. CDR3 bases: TGTGCCAGCGGCTCCGTGGCTAGAGGCTCGGAGACCCAGTACTTC.

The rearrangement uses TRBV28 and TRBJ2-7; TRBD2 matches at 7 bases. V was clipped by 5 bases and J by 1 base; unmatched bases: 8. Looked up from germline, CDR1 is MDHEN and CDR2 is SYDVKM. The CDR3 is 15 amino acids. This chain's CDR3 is CASSHSTGGSYEQYF. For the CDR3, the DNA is TGTGCCAGCAGTCACTCTACGGGGGGTTCCTACGAGCAGTACTTC. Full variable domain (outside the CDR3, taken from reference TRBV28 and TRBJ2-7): DVKVTQSSRYLVKRTGEKVFLECVQDMDHENMFWYRQDPGLGLRLIYFSYDVKMKEKGDIPEGYSVSREKKERFSLILESASTNQTSMYLCASSHSTGGSYEQYFGPGTRLTVT.

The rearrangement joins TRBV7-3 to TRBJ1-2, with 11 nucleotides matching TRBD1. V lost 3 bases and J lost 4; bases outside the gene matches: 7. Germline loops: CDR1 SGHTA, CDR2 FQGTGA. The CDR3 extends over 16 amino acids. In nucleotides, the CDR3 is TGTGCCAGCAGCTTCGGGACAGGGGGTAGCTTCTATGGCTACACCTTC. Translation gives CASSFGTGGSFYGYTF.

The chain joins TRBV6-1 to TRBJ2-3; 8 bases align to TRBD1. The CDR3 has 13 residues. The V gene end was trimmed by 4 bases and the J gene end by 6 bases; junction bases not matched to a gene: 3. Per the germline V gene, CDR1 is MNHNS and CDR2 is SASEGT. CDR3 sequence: CASSADRADTQYF. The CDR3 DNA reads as TGTGCCAGCAGTGCGGACAGGGCGGATACGCAGTATTTT.

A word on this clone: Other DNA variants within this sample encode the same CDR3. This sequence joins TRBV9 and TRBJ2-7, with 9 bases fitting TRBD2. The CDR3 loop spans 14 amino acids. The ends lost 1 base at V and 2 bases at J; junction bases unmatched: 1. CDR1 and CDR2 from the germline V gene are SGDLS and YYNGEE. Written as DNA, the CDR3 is TGTGCCAGCAGCGTAAGCGGGGGGACCTACGAGCAGTACTTC. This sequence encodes CASSVSGGTYEQYF.

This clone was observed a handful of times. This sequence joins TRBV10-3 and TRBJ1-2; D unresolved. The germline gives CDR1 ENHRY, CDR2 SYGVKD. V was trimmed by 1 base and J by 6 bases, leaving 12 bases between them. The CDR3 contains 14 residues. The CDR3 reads CAISEWESNDGYTF. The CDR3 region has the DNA TGTGCCATCAGTGAGTGGGAGTCGAACGATGGCTACACCTTC.

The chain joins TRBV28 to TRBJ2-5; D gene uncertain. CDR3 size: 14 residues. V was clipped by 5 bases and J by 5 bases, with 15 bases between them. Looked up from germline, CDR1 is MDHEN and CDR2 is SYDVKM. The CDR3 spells CASSQDPRRETQYF. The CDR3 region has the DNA TGTGCCAGCAGTCAGGACCCAAGACGGGAGACCCAGTACTTC.

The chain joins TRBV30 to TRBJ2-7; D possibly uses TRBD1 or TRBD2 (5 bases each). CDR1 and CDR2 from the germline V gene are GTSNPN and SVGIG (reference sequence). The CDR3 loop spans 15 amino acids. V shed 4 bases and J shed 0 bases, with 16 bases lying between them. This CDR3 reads CAWTRVSERSYEQYF. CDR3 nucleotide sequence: TGTGCCTGGACCAGGGTTAGCGAGCGCTCCTACGAGCAGTACTTC.

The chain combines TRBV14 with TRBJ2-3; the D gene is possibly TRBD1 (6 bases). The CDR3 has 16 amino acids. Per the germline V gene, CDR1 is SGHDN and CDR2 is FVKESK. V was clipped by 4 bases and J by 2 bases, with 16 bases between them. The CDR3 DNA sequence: TGTGCCAGCAGCCGCATCACGGACAGAAACACAGATACGCAGTATTTT. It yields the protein CASSRITDRNTDTQYF.

CDR3 nucleotide sequence: TGTGCCAGCAGCTTTCAGGACATCTCCTACGAGCAGTACTTC. Translation: CASSFQDISYEQYF. The genes are TRBV5-6 and TRBJ2-7, with D maybe TRBD1 (5 bases). Germline V gene lookup returns CDR1 SGHDT and CDR2 YYEEEE. The V end was cut by 2 bases, the J end by 0 bases, with 9 bases between. The CDR3 extends over 14 amino acids.

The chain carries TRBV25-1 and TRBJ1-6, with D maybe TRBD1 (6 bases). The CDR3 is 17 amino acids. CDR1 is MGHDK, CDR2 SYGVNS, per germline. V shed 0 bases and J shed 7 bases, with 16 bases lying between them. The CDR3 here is CASSEYRGGVGNSPLHF. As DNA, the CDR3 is TGTGCCAGCAGTGAATATAGGGGGGGCGTTGGGAATTCACCCCTCCACTTT.

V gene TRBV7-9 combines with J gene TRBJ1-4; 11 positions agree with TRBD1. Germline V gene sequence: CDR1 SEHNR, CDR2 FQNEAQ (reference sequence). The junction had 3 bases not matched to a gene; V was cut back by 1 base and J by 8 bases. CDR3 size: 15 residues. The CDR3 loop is CASSLGTGGTEKLFF. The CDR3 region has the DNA TGTGCCAGCAGCTTAGGGACAGGGGGCACAGAAAAACTGTTTTTT.

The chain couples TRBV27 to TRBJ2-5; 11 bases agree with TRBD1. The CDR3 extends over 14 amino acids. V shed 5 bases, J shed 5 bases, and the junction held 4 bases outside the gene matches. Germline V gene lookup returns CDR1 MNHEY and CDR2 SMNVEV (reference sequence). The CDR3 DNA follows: TGTGCCAGCAGTCGGGACAGGGGGAAGGAGACCCAGTACTTC. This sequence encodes CASSRDRGKETQYF.

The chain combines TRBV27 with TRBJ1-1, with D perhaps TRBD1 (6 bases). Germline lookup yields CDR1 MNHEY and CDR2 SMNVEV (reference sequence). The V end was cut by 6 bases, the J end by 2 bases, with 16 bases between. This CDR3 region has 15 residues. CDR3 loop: CASRREYRANTEAFF. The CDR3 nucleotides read TGTGCCAGCAGGAGGGAATACAGGGCTAACACTGAAGCTTTCTTT.

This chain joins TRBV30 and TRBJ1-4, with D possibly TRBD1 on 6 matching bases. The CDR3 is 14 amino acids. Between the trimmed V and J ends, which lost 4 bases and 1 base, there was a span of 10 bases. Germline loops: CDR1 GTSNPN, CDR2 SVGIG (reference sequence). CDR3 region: CAWNREITNEKLFF. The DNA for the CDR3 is TGTGCCTGGAACAGGGAAATAACTAATGAAAAACTGTTTTTT.

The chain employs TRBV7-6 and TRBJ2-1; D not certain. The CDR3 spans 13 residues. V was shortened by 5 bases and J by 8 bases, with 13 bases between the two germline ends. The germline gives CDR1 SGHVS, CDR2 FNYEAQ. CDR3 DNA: TGTGCCAGCAGCCTATTGATAAGCGATGAGCAGTTCTTC. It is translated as CASSLLISDEQFF.

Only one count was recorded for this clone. The CDR3: CATSNNLQETQYF. For the CDR3, the DNA is TGTGCCACCAGCAATAACCTTCAAGAGACCCAGTACTTC. The chain carries TRBV15 and TRBJ2-5; D unclear. The germline V gene has CDR1 LNHNV and CDR2 YYDKDF (reference sequence). This CDR3 contains 13 residues. Trimming took 4 bases from V and 2 from J, leaving 8 bases between them.